This T cell receptor beta chain was sequenced during a study of blood T cell repertoires in COVID-19. At the level of the study: The United States, Italy and Spain provided the acute and convalescent COVID-19 samples. Sources were T cells, B-cell-depleted T cells, or PBMCs; the material itself was cDNA or gDNA.

Here immunoSEQ multiplex PCR was the method, and the copy in TCRdb shows in-frame clones only, minus some. The repertoire has 280,000 or so clones, approximately 83% of them found once; the top ten carry roughly 2.2%. About this clone: At one end, the junction sequence differs from germline, possibly due to a read error.

Germline assignment: CDR1 SQVTM and CDR2 ANQGSEA. The CDR3 spans 16 residues. This study enrolled people aged roughly 18 to 90 from around 25 US geographic areas. In assigning cohorts, the study relied on participant-reported clinical history. The sample taken for sequencing was PBMCs or T cells enriched from blood (not recorded which). The rearrangement links TRBV29-1 to TRBJ1-6, with 11 nucleotides matching TRBD1. The source is a man younger than 40 who had recovered from COVID-19. The CDR3 protein is CSVEEDRGRDNSPLHF. In nucleotides, the CDR3 is TGCAGCGTGGAAGAGGACAGGGGGCGAGATAATTCACCCCTCCACTTT.